A single sample gave rise to the 8 T cell receptor beta chains below, sequenced in a study of resident and recirculating memory T cells in vitiligo. The method was immunoSEQ multiplex PCR; TCRdb's version includes in-frame clones alone and lacks a portion of them. The repertoire holds around 70,000 clones, roughly nine tenths seen once, with around 4.7% in the top ten. The sample comprised blood. The receptors originated from a male donor with vitiligo.

The V and J genes are TRBV13 and TRBJ2-7; the match to TRBD1 covers 7 bases. V shed 5 bases and J 2 bases; nucleotides not matched to a gene: 6. Germline V lookup: CDR1 PRHDT, CDR2 FYEKMQ (reference sequence). The CDR3 consists of 14 residues. The CDR3 here is CASSLLTGTYEQYF. The CDR3 DNA reads TGTGCCAGCAGCCTTCTGACAGGGACCTACGAGCAGTACTTC.

This rearrangement joins TRBV28 to TRBJ1-5; D gene uncertain. Germline CDR1 is MDHEN and CDR2 is SYDVKM. The CDR3 is made up of 13 amino acids. The germline V and J ends were trimmed by 5 bases and 6 bases, with 11 bases remaining between them. The CDR3 here is CASSTPSGQPQHF. DNA of the CDR3: TGTGCCAGCAGTACCCCAAGCGGTCAGCCCCAGCATTTT.

The V and J genes are TRBV7-2 and TRBJ2-7, with 7 bases identical to TRBD2. Losses at the gene ends were 5 bases for V and 0 bases for J; bases not matched to a gene: 10. Per germline, CDR1 SGHTA and CDR2 FQGNSA. The CDR3 runs 16 residues. DNA for the CDR3: TGTGCCAGCAGCATCACCGGAGCGGGGAACTCCTACGAGCAGTACTTC. Translated, it gives CASSITGAGNSYEQYF.

The CDR3, as DNA: TGTGCCAGCTCACCCGGGGGGGAAGAGACCCAGTACTTC. It encodes CASSPGGEETQYF. J is TRBJ2-5 and V is TRBV18, with 8 bases that match TRBD2. This CDR3 is built from 13 residues. Germline V gene sequence: CDR1 KGHSH, CDR2 LQKENI. The J segment lost 3 bases and the V segment lost 3 bases, leaving 0 bases of the junction unmatched. Combining the CDR3 with reference TRBV18 and TRBJ2-5 gives the whole variable domain NAGVMQNPRHLVRRRGQEARLRCSPMKGHSHVYWYRQLPEEGLKFMVYLQKENIIDESGMPKERFSAEFPKEGPSILRIQQVVRGDSAAYFCASSPGGEETQYFGPGTRLLVL.

V and J are TRBV28 and TRBJ2-7; D gene unclear. The V end lost 4 bases, the J end lost 2 bases, and 15 bases lay between the germline ends. Germline CDR1 reads MDHEN; CDR2 reads SYDVKM. This CDR3 comprises 15 residues. CDR3 bases: TGTGCCAGCAGTTCCTCCGGAATGGGCACCTACGAGCAGTACTTC. This sequence encodes CASSSSGMGTYEQYF.

The sample holds a few counts of this clone. The genes are TRBV4-2 and TRBJ1-5; 8 bases line up with TRBD1. The CDR3 is made up of 16 amino acids. V lost 5 bases, J lost 4 bases, and 10 bases stayed unmatched. Germline V gene lookup returns CDR1 LGHNA and CDR2 YNFKEQ. CDR3 residues: CASSEQGGGSNQPQHF. The CDR3 DNA reads as TGTGCCAGCAGCGAACAGGGGGGGGGCTCTAATCAGCCCCAGCATTTT.

The chain couples TRBV27 to TRBJ2-1, with 9 bases lining up with TRBD1. The J segment lost 7 bases and the V segment lost 4 bases, leaving 5 bases of the junction unmatched. The germline gives CDR1 MNHEY, CDR2 SMNVEV (reference sequence). The CDR3 is 14 amino acids. The CDR3 here is CASSSTGGENEQFF. In DNA, the CDR3 is TGTGCCAGCAGTTCCACAGGGGGCGAGAATGAGCAGTTCTTC.

The chain uses TRBV15 and TRBJ1-6, with D hard to call. V was cut by 1 base and J by 0 bases, with 7 bases left in between. CDR3 size: 16 residues. Germline V CDR1 and CDR2: LNHNV, YYDKDF (reference sequence). Written as DNA, the CDR3 is TGTGCCACCAGCAGAGTCCGGAGCTCCTATAATTCACCCCTCCACTTT. Residues: CATSRVRSSYNSPLHF.